This entry lists 2 T cell receptor beta chains sequenced from one sample in a study of beta chain features in type 1 diabetes. Study-wide findings and caveats: All four CD4+ subsets from Type 1 diabetes patients carried moderately but significantly shorter TCRB CDR3s.

Expressed TCRB transcripts were sequenced because the isolated RNA had all been reverse transcribed beforehand. Sequenced by immunoSEQ multiplex PCR; TCRdb stores in-frame clones only, minus some. The data hold 150,000 to 190,000 clones, with over 9% observed a single time. Their antigen targets remain unknown. Source material: central memory CD4+ T cells from blood. The receptors here all came from a man aged 25 to 40 with type 1 diabetes.

This clone was observed a handful of times. The gene calls are TRBV6-1 and TRBJ2-1; possible D gene TRBD1, 5 bases. The germline V gene encodes CDR1 MNHNS and CDR2 SASEGT. The CDR3 is 14 residues long. Trimming stripped 10 bases from V and 0 bases from J, with 13 bases between. The CDR3, as DNA: TGTGCCATCAAGAAAGACAGCTCCTACAATGAGCAGTTCTTC. Encoded protein: CAIKKDSSYNEQFF.

The chain uses TRBV7-2 and TRBJ2-3, with D possibly being TRBD2 (6 bases). This CDR3 is built from 16 residues. Trimming removed 5 bases from V and 6 bases from J, with 21 bases in between. Germline CDR1 SGHTA, CDR2 FQGNSA. This CDR3 is CASSRLVSTSIDTQYF. The CDR3 coding sequence is TGTGCCAGCAGCCGACTAGTCTCCACTAGTATCGATACGCAGTATTTT.